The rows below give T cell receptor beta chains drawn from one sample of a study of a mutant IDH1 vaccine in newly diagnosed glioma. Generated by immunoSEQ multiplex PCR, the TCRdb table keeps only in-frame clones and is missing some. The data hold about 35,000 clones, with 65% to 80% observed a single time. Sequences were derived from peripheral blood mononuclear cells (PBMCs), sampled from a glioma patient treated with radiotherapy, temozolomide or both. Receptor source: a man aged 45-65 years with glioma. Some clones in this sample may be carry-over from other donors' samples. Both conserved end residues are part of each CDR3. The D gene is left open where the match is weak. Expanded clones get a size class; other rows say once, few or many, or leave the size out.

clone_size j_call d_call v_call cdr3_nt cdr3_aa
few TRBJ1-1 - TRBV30 TGTGCCTGGAGTAAAATCCGGATGGGGACTGAAGCTTTCTTT CAWSKIRMGTEAFF
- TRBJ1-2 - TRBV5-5 TGTGCCAGCAGCTTGGCCGCTAACTATGGCTACACCTTC CASSLAANYGYTF
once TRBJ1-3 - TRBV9 TGTGCCAGCAGCGGGACGATCGGAAACACCATATATTTT CASSGTIGNTIYF
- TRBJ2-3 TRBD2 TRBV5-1 TGCGCCAGCAGCCCCCAGGGTCTAGCGGGCACAGATACGCAGTATTTT CASSPQGLAGTDTQYF
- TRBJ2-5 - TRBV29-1 TGCAGCGTTGACCGGGGGGCCCAAGAGACCCAGTACTTC CSVDRGAQETQYF
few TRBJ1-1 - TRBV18 TGTGCCAGCTCACCGGGACGCTTAGAAGCTTTCTTT CASSPGRLEAFF
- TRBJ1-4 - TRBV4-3 TGCGCCAGCAGCCAAAGTGTGATGGAAGTTAATGAAAAACTGTTTTTT CASSQSVMEVNEKLFF
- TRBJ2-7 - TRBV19 TGTGCCAGTAGTATATCGAACAGCCCAATCGAGCAGTACTTC CASSISNSPIEQYF
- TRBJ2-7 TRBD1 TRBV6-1 TGTGCCAGCAGGCCGGGACAGGGGGCTTATGAGCAGTACTTC CASRPGQGAYEQYF
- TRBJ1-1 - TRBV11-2 TGTGCCAGCAGCTTAGAGGAGAACAGGGCGGCTTTCTTT CASSLEENRAAFF
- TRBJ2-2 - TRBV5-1 TGCGCCAGCAGCGTAAAGACGGGGAACACCGGGGAGCTGTTTTTT CASSVKTGNTGELFF
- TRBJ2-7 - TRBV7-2 TGTGCCAGCAGCTTTCGGTCCAACTTTCTCTACGAGCAGTACTTC CASSFRSNFLYEQYF
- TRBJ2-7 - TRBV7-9 TGTGCCAGCAGCTTAAGCACGCACGAGCAGTACTTC CASSLSTHEQYF
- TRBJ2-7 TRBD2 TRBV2 TGTGCCAGCAGTGACGATGGACTAGCGGGGCCTTCGGGAGGTTACGAGCAGTACTTC CASSDDGLAGPSGGYEQYF
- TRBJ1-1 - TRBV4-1 TGCGCCAGCAGCCAGGTTTTTGGGCTTAGGAGCACTGAAGCTTTCTTT CASSQVFGLRSTEAFF
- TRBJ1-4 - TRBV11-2 TGTGCCAGCAGCTTAGGCGAAGGTACTAATGAAAAACTGTTTTTT CASSLGEGTNEKLFF
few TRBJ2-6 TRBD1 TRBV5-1 TGCGCCAGCAGCTCGGGACAGCCCTCTGGGGCCAACGTCCTGACTTTC CASSSGQPSGANVLTF
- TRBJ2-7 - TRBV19 TGTGCCAGTAGTACCACGGACGGGGACGAGCAGTACTTC CASSTTDGDEQYF
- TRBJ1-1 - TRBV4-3 TGCGCCAGCAGCCGAGGACACTCGAACACTGAAGCTTTCTTT CASSRGHSNTEAFF
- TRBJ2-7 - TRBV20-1 TGCAGTGCTGTACTAACCTACGAGCAGTACTTC CSAVLTYEQYF
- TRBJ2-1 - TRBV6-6 TGTGCCAGCAGGCGTGGAAATGAGCAGTTCTTC CASRRGNEQFF
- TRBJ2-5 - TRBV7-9 TGTGCCAGCAGCTTCCCTTCAGGGAGGGGGCAAGAGACCCAGTACTTC CASSFPSGRGQETQYF
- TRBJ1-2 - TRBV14 TGTGCCAGCAGCCAAGGTTTAGTCGGCAGGGTTGGTGGCTACACCTTC CASSQGLVGRVGGYTF
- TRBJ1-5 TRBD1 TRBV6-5 TGTGCCAGCAGGGAGACAGGGATAAGCAATCAGCCCCAGCATTTT CASRETGISNQPQHF
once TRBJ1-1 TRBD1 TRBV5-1 TGCGCCAGCAGCCTCAGGGGGCTGGGCACTGAAGCTTTCTTT CASSLRGLGTEAFF
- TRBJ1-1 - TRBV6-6 TGTGCCAGCATATTAAGCTGGGGGGGCACTGAAGCTTTCTTT CASILSWGGTEAFF
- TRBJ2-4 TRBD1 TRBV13 TGTGCCAGCAGCCTACGACAGGGGTTGGCCAAAAACATTCAGTACTTC CASSLRQGLAKNIQYF
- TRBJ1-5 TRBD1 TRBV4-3 TGCGCCAGCAGCCAGGCTCCAGGGGGTCAGCCCCAGCATTTT CASSQAPGGQPQHF
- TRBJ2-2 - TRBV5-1 TGCGCCAGCAGCTTGGGCACCCAGAACACCGGGGAGCTGTTTTTT CASSLGTQNTGELFF
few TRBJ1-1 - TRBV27 TGTGCCTCCTTATGGGGCACCGAAGCTTTCTTT CASLWGTEAFF
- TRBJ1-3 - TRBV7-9 TGTGCCAGCAGCTTAGGCCCCGGGCACCGGAGATATTTT CASSLGPGHRRYF
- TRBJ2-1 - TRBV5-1 TGCGCCAGCAGCTCCTCGGACACAGACTTAGTTGAGCAGTTCTTC CASSSSDTDLVEQFF
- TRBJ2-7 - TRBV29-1 TGCAGCGTCCCTGTTGGGTCCGAGCAGTACTTC CSVPVGSEQYF
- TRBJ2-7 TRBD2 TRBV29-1 TGCAGCGTTGGGAGGACTAGCAATAGGCACGAGCAGTACTTC CSVGRTSNRHEQYF
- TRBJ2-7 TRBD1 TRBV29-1 TGCAGCGCCCTCACCGGGACAGCCTACGAGCAGTACTTC CSALTGTAYEQYF
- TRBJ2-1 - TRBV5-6 TGTGCCAGCAGCAAAACTACCCTACGGAGGGGAGTTTACAATGAGCAGTTCTTC CASSKTTLRRGVYNEQFF
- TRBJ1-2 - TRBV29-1 TGCAGCGTTGAAGGGACAGCCGCGGGCAACTATGGCTACACCTTC CSVEGTAAGNYGYTF
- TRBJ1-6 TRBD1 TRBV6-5 TGTGCCAGCAGCCGTATGGACAGGGGAGATTCACCCCTCCACTTT CASSRMDRGDSPLHF
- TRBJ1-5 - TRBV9 TGTGCCAGCAGCGTAACGGGGAGCAATCAGCCCCAGCATTTT CASSVTGSNQPQHF
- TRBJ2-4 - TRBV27 TGTGCCAGCAGTTCGAGGGTCCTAGCCAAAAACATTCAGTACTTC CASSSRVLAKNIQYF
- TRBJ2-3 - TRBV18 TGTGCCAGCTCACCAAACAGGGAAGCGGGGCCGAGAGATACGCAGTATTTT CASSPNREAGPRDTQYF
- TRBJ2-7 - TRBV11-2 TGTGCCAGCAGCCTAGACAGCTACGAGCAGTACTTC CASSLDSYEQYF
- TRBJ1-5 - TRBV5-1 TGCGCCAGCAGCTTGGCAGGGGAGGGTCAGCCCCAGCATTTT CASSLAGEGQPQHF
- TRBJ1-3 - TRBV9 TGTGCCAGCAGCGTCGGGTCCGGAAACACCATATATTTT CASSVGSGNTIYF
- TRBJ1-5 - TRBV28 TGTGCCAGCAGTTTAGTAGGGATGGGACTATATAGCAATCAGCCCCAGCATTTT CASSLVGMGLYSNQPQHF
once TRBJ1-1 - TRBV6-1 TGTGCCAGCAGGTTGTTGAACGCTGAAGCTTTCTTT CASRLLNAEAFF
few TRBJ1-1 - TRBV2 TGTGCCACCTCCCTGACCCCTGAAGCTTTCTTT CATSLTPEAFF
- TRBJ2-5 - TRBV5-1 TGCGCCAGCAGGCCGGGATTGGGGCAAGAGACCCAGTACTTC CASRPGLGQETQYF